Described below is a single T cell receptor beta chain sequence and its context. This clonotype turned up a few times. What this receptor recognizes is not known. No base-level quality is on record; no much larger clone is a single base apart. This record comes from a study of Graves' ophthalmopathy and Graves' hyperthyroidism listed by TCRdb under 2018. The study in broad terms: Peripheral blood was collected at initial diagnosis, prior to any treatment. The study used signatures of the TCR beta repertoire to tell Graves' ophthalmopathy apart from Graves' hyperthyroidism and to predict which patients would progress to ophthalmopathy. In total, some 140 blood samples were TCR-sequenced: fewer than 50 ophthalmopathy, 80 or so hyperthyroidism and approximately 17 hyperthyroidism-to-ophthalmopathy patients. To explore V-J signatures that distinguish ophthalmopathy from hyperthyroidism, a discovery set of about a hundred patients was enrolled, made up of 43 with ophthalmopathy and 57 with stable hyperthyroidism. The independent validation cohort included 18 to 20 hyperthyroidism patients plus 17 patients who later progressed from hyperthyroidism to ophthalmopathy. T-cell repertoires of thyroid tissue and blood were compared in more than 5 hyperthyroidism patients. Following sampling, methimazole starting at 30 mg daily was administered to hyperthyroidism patients, and high-dose intravenous methylprednisolone was administered to ophthalmopathy patients. The 95 to 100 discovery patients were divided at random into training and test sets in a 7:3 ratio. On the study overall, not on this receptor specifically: In validation, the model predicted ophthalmopathy progression with 70.59% sensitivity and 72% to 80% specificity; about a dozen predicted patients were CT-confirmed with GO in a median of approximately 6.2 months. Sample size was not statistically predetermined, and group allocation was not concealed from the investigators. In cross-validation, the 13-signature model distinguished ophthalmopathy from stable hyperthyroidism with about 90% sensitivity and 81% to 82% specificity, while in the test set the corresponding values were roughly 80% and 75%. Most expanded thyroid clonotypes with a frequency above 0.001 also appeared in blood, which suggests that blood repertoires may reflect the immune response in the thyroid.

Ophthalmopathy patients had moderately to severely active disease, Clinical Activity Score of at least 3, NOSPECS grade of at least 4, and disease duration under 3 months. Patients with other autoimmune diseases, uncontrolled infections, pregnancy or lactation were excluded from the study. Diagnosis was based on clinical symptoms, serum thyroxine, TRAb, thyroid ultrasound and orbital computed tomography. PBMCs were isolated from 10 ml of fresh peripheral blood by Ficoll-Paque density gradient centrifugation. Total RNA was extracted with Trizol reagent and quality-checked on an Agilent 2100 Bioanalyzer. CDR1 and CDR2 are read off the germline V gene (reference sequence) as LNHNV and YYDKDF. At the junction V is shortened by 0 bases and J by 4 bases, with 15 bases in between. The CDR3 spans 16 residues, from the cysteine through the phenylalanine. Only CDR3 DNA remains: 48 bases, in frame from the first base.

For repertoire sequencing, TCR beta CDR3 regions were amplified from RNA transcripts. A first-round RT-PCR used HTBI primers with the Qiagen OneStep RT-PCR kit, followed by a second-round multiplex PCR, size selection and purification. Libraries were sequenced paired-end with 100 bp reads on an Illumina HiSeq2000. The paper's data handling went like this. Reads were processed with SOAPnuke, discarding reads with adapters, uncalled bases, mean Phred below 15, or no exact constant-primer or identifier match. COPE v1.2.5 was used to merge the high-quality paired reads. Each unique nucleotide sequence was treated as a clonotype, and MiTCR v1.1 was used to align the clonotypes to the IMGT TRB V, D and J references. The analysis was limited to V-J combinations with a frequency above 0.0001, which together covered 99% to 99.2% of the repertoires. For each V-J combination, a TCR clonal expansion and chaos score was defined as the ratio of F50 clonal expansion to chaos observed in the TCRdist matrix. Welch's t-statistics and random forest were used to reduce features to over ten V-J combinations, which were fed into a naive Bayes classifier. The similarity between thyroid and blood repertoires was quantified using the Morisita-Horn index. The public reads were reanalyzed by TCRdb: fastp trimming at Q25, MiXCR alignment, in-frame beta chains only. Entries are consolidated by CDR3 protein sequence, retaining the most common genes and DNA. The V and J calls shown here were made by TCRdb, not taken from the authors' results. This sample comprises about 14,000 distinct CDR3 sequences, roughly 50% of them detected only once. The ten biggest clones cover 45% of the sample.

The sample taken for sequencing was peripheral blood. The rearrangement joined TRBV15 to TRBJ2-5; confidence is insufficient to name the D gene. The sequence derives from a woman aged 30 to 39 with Graves' ophthalmopathy. Donor details come from another sample of the same person, matched by shared clones. The DNA sequence is TGTGCCACCAGCAGAGAGCGATCCCTCGCGCGAGAGACCCAGTACTTC. It translates as CATSRERSLARETQYF.